This passage covers 16 T cell receptor beta chains from one sample sequenced in a study of tumor-infiltrating lymphocytes in primary liver carcinoma. The template, 500 ng total RNA, yielded TCR beta cDNA made with a constant-region primer. Library construction for TCR beta comprised three nested multiplex PCR rounds performed with slightly modified ARM-PCR. Each of the first two PCR rounds ran approximately 9 cycles with TRBV1-TRBV30 forward and C-beta reverse primers. TCRdb passed the multiplex PCR reads through MiXCR, listing each CDR3 protein once. The table shows about 130,000 distinct CDR3 sequences, with 64% occurring only once. Joint extraction of RNA and DNA used roughly 18-34 mg of bulk tissue that was unsorted. The material sequenced was liver tumor tissue from sampling region 3. Subset in this sample: tumor region T3, left-lateral pole. The origin of the receptors is a woman aged 55 to 70 with primary liver carcinoma and hepatitis B virus infection.

This clonotype was recorded many times. In nucleotides, the CDR3 is TGTGCCAGCAGTAGCTCGATGGGGAGCTCCTACAATGAGCAGTTCTTC. It translates to CASSSSMGSSYNEQFF. The chain joins TRBV6-6 to TRBJ2-1; possibly TRBD2 for D (5 bases). The CDR3 consists of 16 residues. Germline CDR1 reads MNHNY; CDR2 reads SVGAGI (reference sequence). The ends were cut back, 5 bases at V and 0 bases at J, with 14 bases in the middle.

This clonotype has a count of ten or more. The chain couples TRBV6-6 to TRBJ2-3; 10 bases line up with TRBD1. CDR1 and CDR2 from the germline V gene are MNHNY and SVGAGI (reference sequence). V lost 5 bases to trimming and J lost 3 bases; unmatched junction nucleotides: 5. The CDR3 is 15 amino acids. CDR3 DNA sequence: TGTGCCAGCAGTCCCCGGGACAGGGGAACAGATACGCAGTATTTT. Its protein product is CASSPRDRGTDTQYF.

The chain links TRBV19 to TRBJ2-1; D is perhaps TRBD2 (6 bases). The CDR3 has 17 amino acids. Germline V gene sequence: CDR1 LNHDA, CDR2 SQIVND (reference sequence). Trimming cost V 3 bases and J 9 bases, with 24 bases left between them. The DNA of the CDR3 is TGTGCCAGTAGTATGGGTAGGACTACCCTCAGTAGTGGTGAGCAGTTCTTC. Protein product: CASSMGRTTLSSGEQFF.

For this clonotype: A much more abundant neighbour one base away suggests this may be a read error. The chain joins TRBV13 to TRBJ2-5; no definite D call. This CDR3 has 14 residues. Germline values: CDR1 PRHDT, CDR2 FYEKMQ (reference sequence). The DNA for the CDR3 is TGTGCCAGCAGCCGGCCCTCGACCCAAGAGACCCAGTGCTTC. Protein: CASSRPSTQETQCF.

The gene calls are TRBV19 and TRBJ2-4, with D possibly matching TRBD2 (6 bases). Trimming pared 3 bases from V and 1 base from J, leaving 13 bases between. Germline CDR1 LNHDA, CDR2 SQIVND (reference sequence). This CDR3 has 16 amino acids. CDR3 amino acids: CASSIGREIAKNIQYF. DNA of the CDR3: TGTGCCAGTAGTATTGGCCGGGAGATTGCCAAAAACATTCAGTACTTC.

About this clonotype: At one end, the junction sequence differs from germline, possibly due to a read error. V and J are TRBV5-1 and TRBJ2-1, with D hard to call. Germline CDR1 is SGHRS and CDR2 is YFSETQ. There are 16 residues in the CDR3. CDR3 sequence reads: CASSFLGTVAYYEQFF. In DNA, the CDR3 is TGCGCCAGCAGCTTCCTCGGCACAGTCGCCTACTATGAGCAGTTCTTC. The complete variable domain, with remaining parts taken from reference TRBV5-1 and TRBJ2-1, reads KAGVTQTPRYLIKTRGQQVTLSCSPISGHRSVSWYQQTPGQGLQFLFEYFSETQRNKGNFPGRFSGRQFSNSRSEMNVSTLELGDSALYLCASSFLGTVAYYEQFFGPGTRLTVL.

The chain combines TRBV11-2 with TRBJ2-7; weak D call: TRBD1 (5 bases). V was shortened by 5 bases and J by 3 bases, with 14 bases between the two germline ends. From germline, CDR1 is SGHAT and CDR2 FQNNGV. This CDR3 is 14 amino acids long. The CDR3 spells CASSQGYSSYEQYF. In DNA, the CDR3 is TGTGCCAGCAGCCAGGGCTACTCAAGCTACGAGCAGTACTTC. The full variable domain, in which reference TRBV11-2 and TRBJ2-7 provide the parts outside the CDR3, is EAGVAQSPRYKIIEKRQSVAFWCNPISGHATLYWYQQILGQGPKLLIQFQNNGVVDDSQLPKDRFSAERLKGVDSTLKIQPAKLEDSAVYLCASSQGYSSYEQYFGPGTRLTVT.

The rearrangement links TRBV7-3 to TRBJ2-1, with 12 bases lining up with TRBD2. CDR3 length: 16 amino acids. V trimming: 5 bases; J trimming: 8 bases; junction bases outside the gene matches: 10. Germline values: CDR1 SGHTA, CDR2 FQGTGA. In nucleotides, the CDR3 is TGTGCCAGCAGCCCACGTGCTAGCGGGAGGGCGGATGAGCAGTTCTTC. Its translation: CASSPRASGRADEQFF.

This clonotype was counted many times. The chain recombines TRBV6-6 with TRBJ2-2, with D hard to call. From germline, CDR1 is MNHNY and CDR2 SVGAGI (reference sequence). The CDR3 sequence is 15 residues long. Trimming shortened V by 0 bases and J by 1 base, and 6 bases separated the two germline ends. This CDR3 is CASSYSAGNTGELFF. CDR3 in DNA: TGTGCCAGCAGTTACTCGGCCGGGAACACCGGGGAGCTGTTTTTT.

Details on this clonotype: A read error may produce the germline difference seen at one junction end. This sequence joins TRBV7-3 and TRBJ2-3; a weak D match, TRBD2 (5 bases). Looked up from germline, CDR1 is SGHTA and CDR2 is FQGTGA. This CDR3 is 14 amino acids long. CDR3 in DNA: TGTGCCGGCAGCTTAACAGCTAGCACAGATACACAGTATTTT. Protein: CAGSLTASTDTQYF.

A note on this clonotype: The junction and the germline gene differ at one end; a read error may be behind it. The chain employs TRBV11-2 and TRBJ2-3; 7 bases agree with TRBD2. Germline V lookup: CDR1 SGHAT, CDR2 FQNNGV. The CDR3 is 14 amino acids. CDR3 bases: TGTGTCAGCAGGTCCGCGGGAGTAGGGGATACGCAGTATTTT. This codes for CVSRSAGVGDTQYF.

Points on this clonotype: Mismatch with germline at one junction end may stem from a read error. The rearrangement joins TRBV5-5 to TRBJ2-3; D unclear. Germline CDR1 SGHKS, CDR2 YYEKEE (reference sequence). This CDR3 contains 12 residues. CDR3 residues: CASSLDTDTQFF. Written as DNA, the CDR3 is TGTGCCAGCAGCTTGGACACAGATACACAGTTTTTT.

On this clonotype: Just one base apart from a much larger clone, this may be a read error. V gene TRBV11-2 combines with J gene TRBJ2-4, with D perhaps TRBD2 (5 bases). This CDR3 has 14 residues. Germline values: CDR1 SGHAT, CDR2 FQNNGV. This chain's CDR3 is CASGSRPGADIQYF. CDR3 bases: TGCGCCAGCGGCTCCCGACCTGGAGCAGACATTCAGTACTTC.

Details on this clonotype: A single base separates this from a much larger clone, so it may be a read error. The J gene is TRBJ1-5, the V gene TRBV7-8; weak D call: TRBD1 (5 bases). The germline V gene encodes CDR1 SGHVS and CDR2 FQNEAQ. This CDR3 comprises 14 residues. The CDR3 reads CVSSPMWGKQPQHF. CDR3 in DNA: TGTGTCAGCAGCCCGATGTGGGGGAAGCAGCCCCAGCATTTT. Drawing the rest from reference TRBV7-8 and TRBJ1-5, the complete variable domain is GAGVSQSPRYKVAKRGQDVALRCDPISGHVSLFWYQQALGQGPEFLTYFQNEAQLDKSGLPSDRFFAERPEGSVSTLKIQRTQQEDSAVYLCVSSPMWGKQPQHFGDGTRLSIL.

This clonotype came up many times. The rearrangement uses TRBV5-6 and TRBJ2-7, with TRBD1 matching 10 bases. The CDR3 length is 16 residues. J gave up 2 bases and V 5 bases, and 10 bases lay outside the gene matches. Germline CDR1 is SGHDT and CDR2 is YYEEEE. CDR3 sequence reads: CASSTTGTGEAYEQYF. The CDR3 DNA sequence: TGTGCCAGCAGTACTACCGGGACAGGGGAGGCCTACGAGCAGTACTTC.

In the case of this clonotype: The junction does not match germline at one end; this may be a read error. J is TRBJ1-2 and V is TRBV30; no clear D gene. The CDR3 runs 12 residues. Germline V CDR1 and CDR2: GTSNPN, SVGIG (reference sequence). CDR3 bases: TGTGTCTGGAGTGACGCTGACTGTGGCTACACCTTC. It translates to CVWSDADCGYTF.